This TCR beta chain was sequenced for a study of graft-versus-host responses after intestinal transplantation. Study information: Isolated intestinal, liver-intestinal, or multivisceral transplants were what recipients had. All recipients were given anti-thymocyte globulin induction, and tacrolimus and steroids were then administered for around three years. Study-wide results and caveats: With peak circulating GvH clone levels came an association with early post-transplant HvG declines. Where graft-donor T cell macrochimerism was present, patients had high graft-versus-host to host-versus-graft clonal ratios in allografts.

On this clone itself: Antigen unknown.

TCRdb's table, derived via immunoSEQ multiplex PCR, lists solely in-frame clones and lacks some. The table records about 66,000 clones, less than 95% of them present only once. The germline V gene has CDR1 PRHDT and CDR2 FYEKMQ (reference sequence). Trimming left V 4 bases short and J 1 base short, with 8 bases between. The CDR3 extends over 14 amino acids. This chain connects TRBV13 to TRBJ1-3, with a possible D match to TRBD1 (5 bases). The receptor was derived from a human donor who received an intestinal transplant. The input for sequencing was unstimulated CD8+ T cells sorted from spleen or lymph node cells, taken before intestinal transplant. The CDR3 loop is CASSSGVSGNTIYF. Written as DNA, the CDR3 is TGTGCCAGCAGCTCGGGGGTATCTGGAAACACCATATATTTT.